Sequencing of this T cell receptor (beta chain) was carried out in a study of blood T cell repertoires in COVID-19. As for the study in general: COVID-19 samples, acute and convalescent, were from the United States, Italy and Spain. Sources were T cells, B-cell-depleted T cells, or PBMCs; the material itself was cDNA or gDNA.

Only in-frame clones appear in the TCRdb table, and some are missing; sequencing was by immunoSEQ multiplex PCR. The sample includes fewer than 65,000 clones, 75% to 90% of them seen just once. The length of the CDR3 is 13 residues. Between the trimmed V and J ends, which lost 3 bases and 3 bases, there was a span of 7 bases. Germline V CDR1 and CDR2: LNHNV, YYDKDF (reference sequence). The specimen sequenced was peripheral blood. The chain links TRBV15 to TRBJ2-3; D is possibly TRBD1 (6 bases). The TCR was taken from a man aged 55 to 70 with acute or convalescent COVID-19. CDR3 DNA sequence: TGTGCCACCAGCAGGGGGGCAACAGATACGCAGTATTTT. It translates to CATSRGATDTQYF.